The sequence of this TCR beta chain was determined in a study of blood T cells in healthy people across ages. With a J-beta primer mix and a sample-barcoded 5' primer, a second PCR ran 7 to 11 cycles. One entry per CDR3 protein, called by TCRdb with MiXCR from the 5' RACE reads. The table has 1 million or so distinct CDR3 sequences, over 35% seen once. This clonotype appeared a few times. Its antigen remains unidentified. Germline loops: CDR1 DFQATT, CDR2 SNEGSKA (reference sequence). After removal of 2 bases from V and 3 bases from J, the junction contained 15 bases not matched to a gene. The CDR3 loop spans 18 amino acids. General observations from the study: Strongly correlated with naive T cell percentage was TCR beta diversity. Diversity estimated from one million T cells was considered an underestimate. With age, beta diversity per million T cells declined roughly linearly, significantly by approximately 41.

Material for sequencing was blood. This TCR was sampled from a woman aged 60 to 75 in good health. The chain employs TRBV20-1 and TRBJ2-1, with TRBD2 matching over 8 bases. Here the CDR3 reads CSARLAGSASTYYNEQFF. In nucleotides, the CDR3 is TGCAGTGCTAGATTAGCGGGGTCGGCCAGCACCTACTACAATGAGCAGTTCTTC.